These 21 T cell receptor beta chains were all obtained from the same sample, sequenced in a study of T cell responses to AZD1222 COVID-19 vaccine. This table comes from immunoSEQ multiplex PCR, and its TCRdb copy is limited to in-frame clones, with some not included. There are around 150,000 clones in the sample; approximately 84% occur only once, and roughly 4% lies in the top ten. Sequenced material: peripheral blood, taken on day 0 of AZD1222 vaccination. These receptors came from an adult in good health.

This clone came up a few times. The chain has TRBV10-3 and TRBJ1-1; D remains ambiguous. The CDR3 length is 14 residues. V lost 3 bases and J lost 2, with 10 bases in between. Looked up from germline, CDR1 is ENHRY and CDR2 is SYGVKD. The DNA of the CDR3 is TGTGCCATCAGTGAAATGGGTGGTAACACTGAAGCTTTCTTT. Protein sequence: CAISEMGGNTEAFF.

The V call is TRBV18, the J call TRBJ2-5; 9 bases fit TRBD2. The V segment lost 4 bases and the J segment 4 bases; nucleotides outside the gene matches: 10. The CDR3 runs 16 residues. Germline CDR1 and CDR2: KGHSH and LQKENI. The CDR3 bases are TGTGCCAGCTCACGTCGTGGCGGGGGGGCCGGAGAGACCCAGTACTTC. Encoded protein: CASSRRGGGAGETQYF.

The chain couples TRBV5-1 to TRBJ1-2; TRBD1 agrees at 12 bases. The CDR3 has 14 residues. V trimming: 5 bases; J trimming: 6 bases; junction bases outside the gene matches: 5. Germline assignment: CDR1 SGHRS and CDR2 YFSETQ. The CDR3, as DNA: TGCGCCAGCAGTCCGGGACAGGGGGCGAATGGCTACACCTTC. It codes for CASSPGQGANGYTF.

The rearrangement links TRBV20-1 to TRBJ1-5; the D gene is possibly TRBD1 (5 bases). Germline V gives CDR1 DFQATT, CDR2 SNEGSKA (reference sequence). The CDR3 length is 12 residues. The V end was cut by 3 bases, the J end by 4 bases, with 7 bases between. CDR3 in amino acids: CSASQGNQPQHF. In nucleotides, the CDR3 is TGCAGTGCTAGTCAGGGTAATCAGCCCCAGCATTTT.

This clone was recorded a few times. J is TRBJ1-5 and V is TRBV5-1; D is unclear. Per the germline V gene, CDR1 is SGHRS and CDR2 is YFSETQ. The CDR3 runs to 13 residues. The V end lost 2 bases, the J end lost 7 bases, and 10 bases lay between the germline ends. CDR3 nucleotides: TGCGCCAGCAGCTTTATAGGTGGGCAGCCCCAGCATTTT. This gives the protein CASSFIGGQPQHF.

The chain links TRBV6-6 to TRBJ2-7, with 9 positions matching TRBD1. CDR3 length: 15 residues. Germline trimming cut 4 bases from V and 6 bases from J; bases unmatched to any gene: 10. The germline V gene encodes CDR1 MNHNY and CDR2 SVGAGI (reference sequence). The chain's CDR3 is CASSSLGQGRVEQYF. CDR3 sequence (DNA): TGTGCCAGCAGTTCGTTAGGACAGGGGAGGGTCGAGCAGTACTTC.

The chain combines TRBV3-1 (or the pseudogene TRBV3-2) with TRBJ1-1, with a weak D call TRBD1 (5 bases). Trimming removed 2 bases from V and 4 bases from J, with 17 bases in between. Germline V CDR1 and CDR2: LGHDT, YNNKEL (reference sequence). The CDR3 covers 16 residues. CDR3 DNA: TGTGCCAGCAGCCAACTTCGGGGGAAGGGGATCACTGAAGCTTTCTTT. Encoded protein: CASSQLRGKGITEAFF.

The gene calls are TRBV28 and TRBJ1-5, with TRBD1 matching over 9 bases. Germline V lookup: CDR1 MDHEN, CDR2 SYDVKM. With V trimmed by 2 bases and J by 2 bases, 10 bases remained unmatched. This CDR3 is 18 amino acids long. The DNA for the CDR3 is TGTGCCAGCAGTTTAACCGGGACAGGGAGGTCAGGCAATCAGCCCCAGCATTTT. Its protein is CASSLTGTGRSGNQPQHF.

The chain couples TRBV19 to TRBJ2-7; 7 nucleotides line up with TRBD2. The CDR3 covers 15 residues. CDR1 is LNHDA, CDR2 SQIVND, per germline (reference sequence). The junction had 8 bases not matched to a gene; V was cut back by 3 bases and J by 3 bases. CDR3 in amino acids: CASSMGGVFGYEQYF. In DNA, the CDR3 is TGTGCCAGTAGTATGGGAGGGGTGTTCGGCTACGAGCAGTACTTC.

The chain recombines TRBV15 with TRBJ1-5; D gene unclear. From germline, CDR1 is LNHNV and CDR2 YYDKDF (reference sequence). Trimming stripped 2 bases from V and 6 bases from J, with 14 bases between. The CDR3 runs to 15 residues. The CDR3 region is CATSRLRYEGQPQHF. The CDR3 DNA follows: TGTGCCACCAGCAGACTCCGATATGAGGGTCAGCCCCAGCATTTT.

This chain joins TRBV30 and TRBJ1-5, with 7 bases fitting TRBD1. Looked up from germline, CDR1 is GTSNPN and CDR2 is SVGIG (reference sequence). This CDR3 has 15 amino acids. V lost 8 bases to trimming and J lost 1 base; unmatched junction nucleotides: 11. The DNA of the CDR3 is TGTGCCGGATCGGGCCAGGGGGGGAGCAATCAGCCCCAGCATTTT. Translation gives CAGSGQGGSNQPQHF.

The genes are TRBV20-1 and TRBJ2-7; D gene uncertain. The V gene lost 3 bases and the J gene lost 0 bases, with 9 bases spanning the gap. Per the germline V gene, CDR1 is DFQATT and CDR2 is SNEGSKA (reference sequence). The CDR3 totals 13 residues. CDR3 DNA sequence: TGCAGTGCTAGTCAACCCCGCTCCTACGAGCAGTACTTC. It specifies CSASQPRSYEQYF.

J is TRBJ1-1 and V is TRBV9; tentative D call: TRBD1 (5 bases). The length of the CDR3 is 14 residues. Between the trimmed V and J ends, which lost 0 bases and 4 bases, there was a span of 10 bases. Germline assignment: CDR1 SGDLS and CDR2 YYNGEE. CDR3 nucleotides: TGTGCCAGCAGCGTAGGCGGGGGACTCACTGAAGCTTTCTTT. Protein sequence: CASSVGGGLTEAFF. The full variable domain, rest sourced from reference TRBV9 and TRBJ1-1, is DSGVTQTPKHLITATGQRVTLRCSPRSGDLSVYWYQQSLDQGLQFLIQYYNGEERAKGNILERFSAQQFPDLHSELNLSSLELGDSALYFCASSVGGGLTEAFFGQGTRLTVV.

The chain combines TRBV5-4 with TRBJ1-1; a possible D gene is TRBD1 (5 bases). The CDR3 covers 15 residues. Germline V gene data show CDR1 as SGHNT and CDR2 as YYREEE (reference sequence). V was pared by 4 bases and J by 5 bases, with 18 bases between. CDR3 residues: CASSTRTGTHTEAFF. In DNA form, the CDR3 reads TGTGCCAGCAGCACCCGAACCGGGACCCATACTGAAGCTTTCTTT.

J is TRBJ1-3 and V is TRBV28; D is unclear. The CDR3 runs to 11 residues. The germline gives CDR1 MDHEN, CDR2 SYDVKM. The V gene lost 8 bases and the J gene lost 8 bases, with 10 bases spanning the gap. CDR3 coding DNA: TGTGCCAGCCAGGTGAGAGACACCATATATTTT. It encodes CASQVRDTIYF.

The V and J genes are TRBV2 and TRBJ1-5, with D uncertain. V dropped 6 bases and J dropped 2 bases, with 11 bases sitting between them. Germline assignment: CDR1 SNHLY and CDR2 FYNNEI. The CDR3 covers 14 residues. The DNA of the CDR3 is TGTGCCAGCAGCGGCAGGTATGGCAATCAGCCCCAGCATTTT. This translates into CASSGRYGNQPQHF.

The chain uses TRBV19 and TRBJ1-5; D not certain. CDR3 length: 14 residues. V was clipped by 7 bases and J by 2 bases, with 12 bases between them. Per germline, CDR1 LNHDA and CDR2 SQIVND (reference sequence). The DNA of the CDR3 is TGTGCCAGTACCCCGCTTTCGGGCAATCAGCCCCAGCATTTT. Residues: CASTPLSGNQPQHF.

The gene calls are TRBV6-5 and TRBJ1-5; D not resolved. The CDR3 is 13 residues long. Looked up from germline, CDR1 is MNHEY and CDR2 is SVGAGI. V was pared by 7 bases and J by 0 bases, with 7 bases between. The CDR3 coding sequence is TGTGCCAGCATGTCGGATAGCAATCAGCCCCAGCATTTT. Protein: CASMSDSNQPQHF.

This chain links TRBV24-1 with TRBJ2-3; no firm D call. The germline CDR1 and CDR2 sequences are KGHDR and SFDVKD. The CDR3 is made up of 13 amino acids. Trimming pared 4 bases from V and 3 bases from J, leaving 7 bases between. CDR3 sequence (DNA): TGTGCCACCAGTGAGGACCCGACAGATACGCAGTATTTT. Translation gives CATSEDPTDTQYF.

This clone has a handful of counts. The V gene is TRBV29-1, the J gene TRBJ2-7; D might be TRBD1 (5 bases). Trimming shortened V by 0 bases and J by 4 bases, and 19 bases separated the two germline ends. The CDR3 length is 16 residues. CDR1 and CDR2 (germline): SQVTM, ANQGSEA. CDR3 region: CSVEDRQGVASYEQYF. In DNA, the CDR3 is TGCAGCGTTGAAGACCGTCAAGGGGTTGCTTCTTACGAGCAGTACTTC.

V usage is TRBV5-5 and J usage is TRBJ2-4; D not resolved. The germline V gene encodes CDR1 SGHKS and CDR2 YYEKEE (reference sequence). The germline V and J ends were trimmed by 4 bases and 2 bases, with 13 bases remaining between them. The CDR3 sequence is 15 residues long. CDR3 protein: CASSLGSGSKNIQYF. As DNA, the CDR3 is TGTGCCAGCAGCCTAGGTTCAGGCTCCAAAAACATTCAGTACTTC.